The 10 T cell receptor beta chains below were found in one sample sequenced in a study of graft-versus-host responses after intestinal transplantation. What these receptors recognize is not known. Produced via immunoSEQ multiplex PCR; TCRdb's table is partial and in-frame only. The repertoire holds around 24,000 clones, with more than 75% as singletons. Here the sequenced sample was unstimulated CD8+ T cells sorted from spleen or lymph node cells, taken before transplant. Source of these receptors: a human donor who was the organ donor for an intestinal transplant.

This chain uses TRBV20-1 with TRBJ2-1, with D uncertain. The CDR3 is 11 residues long. Looked up from germline, CDR1 is DFQATT and CDR2 is SNEGSKA (reference sequence). The ends were cut back, 8 bases at V and 7 bases at J, with 12 bases in the middle. CDR3 sequence: CSTSPGNEQFF. CDR3 bases: TGCAGTACTTCTCCTGGGAATGAGCAGTTCTTC.

V is TRBV9 and J is TRBJ2-1, with D maybe TRBD2 (5 bases). With 0 bases removed from V and 8 bases from J, the gap between germline ends came to 6 bases. Germline V gene data show CDR1 as SGDLS and CDR2 as YYNGEE. The CDR3 length is 12 residues. The CDR3 sequence: CASSVGGYEQFF. The CDR3 region has the DNA TGTGCCAGCAGCGTAGGAGGGTATGAGCAGTTCTTC.

V gene TRBV5-8 combines with J gene TRBJ2-1, with 10 nucleotides matching TRBD2. Germline V gene sequence: CDR1 SGHTS, CDR2 YDEGEE. The junction had 6 bases not matched to a gene; V was cut back by 0 bases and J by 9 bases. This CDR3 spans 15 amino acids. The DNA for the CDR3 is TGTGCCAGCAGCTTGGAGGCTAGCGGGAGTGGTGAGCAGTTCTTC. Translated, it gives CASSLEASGSGEQFF.

This chain links TRBV9 with TRBJ2-7; either TRBD1 or TRBD2 may fit D (6 bases each). V lost 4 bases and J lost 7, with 24 bases in between. This CDR3 has 16 residues. Germline CDR1 is SGDLS and CDR2 is YYNGEE. CDR3 sequence (DNA): TGTGCCAGCAGCCCAGGTAGGGGGGTATTGGATATTGAGCAGTACTTC. Residues: CASSPGRGVLDIEQYF.

V usage is TRBV5-5 and J usage is TRBJ2-7; D is uncertain. The CDR3 is 14 residues long. V dropped 4 bases and J dropped 2 bases, with 13 bases sitting between them. The germline V gene has CDR1 SGHKS and CDR2 YYEKEE (reference sequence). The CDR3 here is CASSPKGPPYEQYF. CDR3 nucleotide sequence: TGTGCCAGCAGCCCGAAAGGACCACCCTACGAGCAGTACTTC. The whole variable domain, filled in from reference TRBV5-5 and TRBJ2-7, reads DAGVTQSPTHLIKTRGQQVTLRCSPISGHKSVSWYQQVLGQGPQFIFQYYEKEERGRGNFPDRFSARQFPNYSSELNVNALLLGDSALYLCASSPKGPPYEQYFGPGTRLTVT.

The rearrangement uses TRBV5-8 and TRBJ1-2, with no clear D. This CDR3 has 13 amino acids. The V end lost 5 bases, the J end lost 5 bases, and 13 bases lay between the germline ends. Germline values: CDR1 SGHTS, CDR2 YDEGEE. The CDR3 region is CASRFLSNYGYTF. The CDR3 DNA is TGTGCCAGCAGGTTTCTTAGTAATTATGGCTACACCTTC.

The chain is built from TRBV15 and TRBJ2-1; tentative D call: TRBD1 (5 bases). Germline loops: CDR1 LNHNV, CDR2 YYDKDF (reference sequence). The length of the CDR3 is 15 residues. V was trimmed by 4 bases and J by 4 bases, leaving 14 bases between them. The CDR3: CATSTPYHRYNEQFF. CDR3 nucleotide sequence: TGTGCCACCAGCACTCCATACCACAGGTACAATGAGCAGTTCTTC.

The chain couples TRBV4-1 to TRBJ2-1; 10 nucleotides line up with TRBD2. Trimming at V came to 0 bases and at J to 8 bases, leaving 13 bases not matched to a gene. CDR3 length: 18 residues. The germline CDR1 and CDR2 sequences are MGHRA and YSYEKL. The CDR3, as DNA: TGCGCCAGCAGCCAAGAGAGTGGCTCTAGCGGGAGAGGCGATGAGCAGTTCTTC. This gives the protein CASSQESGSSGRGDEQFF.

This clone has only one observation. The chain carries TRBV18 and TRBJ2-1; 9 nucleotides line up with TRBD2. CDR1 is KGHSH and CDR2 is LQKENI in the germline V gene. This CDR3 is built from 17 residues. With 3 bases clipped from V and 0 bases from J, the junction kept 6 bases outside the gene matches. The chain's CDR3 is CASSPTSGPSSYNEQFF. CDR3 bases: TGTGCCAGCTCACCGACTAGCGGACCGAGCTCCTACAATGAGCAGTTCTTC.

The chain employs TRBV7-4 and TRBJ1-1; a possible D gene is TRBD1 (5 bases). The CDR3 contains 20 residues. Germline CDR1 and CDR2: SGHVT and SQSDAQ. Trimming left V 4 bases short and J 1 base short, with 28 bases between. Here the CDR3 reads CASSSKLIWGGTHPNTEAFF. For the CDR3, the DNA is TGTGCCAGCAGCTCCAAATTAATCTGGGGGGGTACACATCCGAACACTGAAGCTTTCTTT.